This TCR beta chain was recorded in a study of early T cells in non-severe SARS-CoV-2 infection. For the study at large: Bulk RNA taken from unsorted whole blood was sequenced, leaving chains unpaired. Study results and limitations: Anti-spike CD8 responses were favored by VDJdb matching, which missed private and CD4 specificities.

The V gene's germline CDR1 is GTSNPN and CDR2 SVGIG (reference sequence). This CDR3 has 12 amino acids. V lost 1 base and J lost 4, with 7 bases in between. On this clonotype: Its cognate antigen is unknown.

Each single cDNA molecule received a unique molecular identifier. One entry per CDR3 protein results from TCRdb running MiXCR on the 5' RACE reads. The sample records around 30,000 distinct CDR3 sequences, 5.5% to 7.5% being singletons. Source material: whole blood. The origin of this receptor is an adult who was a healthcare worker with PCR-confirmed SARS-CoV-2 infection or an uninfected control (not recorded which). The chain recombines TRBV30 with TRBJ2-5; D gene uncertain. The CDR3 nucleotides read TGTGCCTGGAGTGCTGGGCGAGAGACCCAGTACTTC. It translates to CAWSAGRETQYF.